What follows describes a single TCR beta chain. Its cognate antigen is unknown. This record belongs to a study of OX40 agonist ivuxolimab in advanced cancers. General study findings and limits: Doses of 0.1 to 3.0 mg/kg were accompanied by clonal expansion of CD4+ and CD8+ blood T cells by week 6.

The method was immunoSEQ multiplex PCR; TCRdb's version includes in-frame clones alone and lacks a portion of them. The sample holds about 75,000 clones, around nine tenths seen once. CDR3 length: 19 residues. The chain couples TRBV21-1 to TRBJ2-6; TRBD1, the table's D call, was not compared with the DNA. TRBV21-1 is a recognized pseudogene. This TCR was sampled from an adult with an advanced solid tumor such as melanoma, head and neck, liver or kidney cancer. This material consisted of CD4+ or CD8+ T cells sorted from blood, taken in a trial of the OX40 agonist ivuxolimab. The CDR3 DNA is TGTGCCAGCAGCAAGTTGACCGGACAGGGGGTAGCTGGGGCCAACGTCCTGACTTTC. Its protein is CASSKLTGQGVAGANVLTF.